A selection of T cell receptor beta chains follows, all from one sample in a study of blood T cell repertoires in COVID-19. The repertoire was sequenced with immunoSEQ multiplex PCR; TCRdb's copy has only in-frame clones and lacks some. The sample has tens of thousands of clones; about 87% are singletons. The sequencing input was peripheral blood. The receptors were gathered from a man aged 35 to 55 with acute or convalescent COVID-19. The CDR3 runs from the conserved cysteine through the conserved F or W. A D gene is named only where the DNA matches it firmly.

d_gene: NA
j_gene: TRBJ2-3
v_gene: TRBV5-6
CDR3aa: CASSSPRRRYTDTQYF
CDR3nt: TGTGCCAGCAGCTCGCCCCGGAGACGGTACACAGATACGCAGTATTTT

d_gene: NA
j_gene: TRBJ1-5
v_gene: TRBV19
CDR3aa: CASQIKRDYSNQPQHF
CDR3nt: TGTGCCAGTCAAATCAAAAGAGATTATAGCAATCAGCCCCAGCATTTT

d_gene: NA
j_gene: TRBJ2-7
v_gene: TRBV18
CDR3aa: CASSSTGSEQYF
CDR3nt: TGTGCCAGCTCAAGTACAGGGTCCGAGCAGTACTTC

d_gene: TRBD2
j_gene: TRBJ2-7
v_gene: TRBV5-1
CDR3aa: CASSLTSGPYEQYF
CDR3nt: TGCGCCAGCAGCTTGACTAGCGGGCCCTACGAGCAGTACTTC

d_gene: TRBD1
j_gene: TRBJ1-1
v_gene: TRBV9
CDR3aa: CASSVHTGGVFTEAFF
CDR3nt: TGTGCCAGCAGCGTTCATACAGGGGGGGTTTTCACTGAAGCTTTCTTT

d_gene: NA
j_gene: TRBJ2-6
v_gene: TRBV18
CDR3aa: CASSPPRTSGANVLTF
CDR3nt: TGTGCCAGCTCACCACCGAGAACGTCTGGGGCCAACGTCCTGACTTTC

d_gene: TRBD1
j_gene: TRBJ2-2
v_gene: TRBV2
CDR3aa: CASSPDRDTTGELFF
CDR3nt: TGTGCCAGCAGCCCCGACAGGGATACCACCGGGGAGCTGTTTTTT

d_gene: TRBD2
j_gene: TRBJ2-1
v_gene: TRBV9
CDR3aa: CASSGGLAENNEQFF
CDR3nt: TGTGCCAGCAGCGGGGGACTAGCGGAAAACAATGAGCAGTTCTTC

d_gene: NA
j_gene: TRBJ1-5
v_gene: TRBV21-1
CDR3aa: CASLAVAPHQPQHF
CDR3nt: TGTGCCAGCCTGGCGGTGGCCCCCCATCAGCCCCAGCATTTT

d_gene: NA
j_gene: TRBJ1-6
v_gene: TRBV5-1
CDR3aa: CASGEQGNSPLHF
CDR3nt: TGCGCCAGCGGGGAACAGGGTAATTCACCCCTCCACTTT